This T cell receptor beta chain was captured in a study of cytomegalovirus exposure and HLA in healthy donors. Study as a whole: Unique TCRs from HLA-typed donors, around 93 million of them, were held in an early data release. Overall study results and limits: Productive status was seen about 90% or about 30% of the time for most TCR beta V segments in an earlier analysis.

Primers for the PCR totalled 60 Vbeta and 13 Jbeta. Only in-frame clones appear in the TCRdb table, and some are missing; sequencing was by immunoSEQ multiplex PCR. The top ten hold more than 0.6% of the sample, which has some 200,000 clones, approximately 88% seen once. Details on this clone: Its specificity is unknown.

Sequenced input: PBMCs. The source is a boy aged 2 to 9 in good health and CMV-seronegative.

DNA for the CDR3: TGTGCCAGCAGCCCATTTGGGAGCTCCTACAATGAGCAGTTCTTC. Its translation is CASSPFGSSYNEQFF. This sequence joins TRBV7-2 and TRBJ2-1, with D possibly being TRBD2 (5 bases). The V and J ends lost 5 bases and 0 bases respectively, with 11 bases between them. The germline CDR1 and CDR2 sequences are SGHTA and FQGNSA. The CDR3 sequence is 15 residues long.